This paragraph reports one TCR beta chain. Its antigen remains unidentified. RNA transcripts yielded amplified TCR beta CDR3 regions. HTBI primers were used for first-round RT-PCR of the TCR CDR3. TCRdb recomputed calls from the multiplex PCR reads with MiXCR, one row per CDR3 protein. The sample holds almost 500,000 distinct CDR3 sequences, roughly 23% seen once. This sample was taken from a study of T cells in Graves' hyperthyroidism and ophthalmopathy. Study-wide background: Pretreatment peripheral blood was obtained at initial diagnosis. Regarding the study as a whole: Model-based prediction identified ophthalmopathy a median approximately 6 months prior to its onset.

The J segment lost 2 bases and the V segment lost 2 bases, leaving 8 bases of the junction unmatched. The CDR3 spans 16 residues. CDR1 is SGHTA, CDR2 FQGTGA, per germline. The study excluded patients with uncontrolled infection, other autoimmune disease, pregnancy or lactation. The authors took PBMCs from roughly 9.7 ml fresh peripheral blood. This TCR derives from a woman in her 70s with Graves' ophthalmopathy. The chain has TRBV7-3 and TRBJ2-5, with TRBD2 identical over 7 bases. The sequenced material came from blood. CDR3 DNA sequence: TGTGCCAGCAGCTTATCTCCCGCTAGCGGTCAAGAGACCCAGTACTTC. This encodes CASSLSPASGQETQYF.